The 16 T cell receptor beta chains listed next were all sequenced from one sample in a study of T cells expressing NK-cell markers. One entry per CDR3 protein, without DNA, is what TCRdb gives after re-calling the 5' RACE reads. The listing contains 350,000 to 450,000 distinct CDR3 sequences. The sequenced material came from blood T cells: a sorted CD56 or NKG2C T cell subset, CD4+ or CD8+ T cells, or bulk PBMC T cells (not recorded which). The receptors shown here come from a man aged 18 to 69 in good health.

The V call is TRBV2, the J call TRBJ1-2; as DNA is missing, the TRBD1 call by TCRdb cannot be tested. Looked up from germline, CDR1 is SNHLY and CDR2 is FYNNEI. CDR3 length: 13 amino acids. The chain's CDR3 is CASRADRDYGYTF.

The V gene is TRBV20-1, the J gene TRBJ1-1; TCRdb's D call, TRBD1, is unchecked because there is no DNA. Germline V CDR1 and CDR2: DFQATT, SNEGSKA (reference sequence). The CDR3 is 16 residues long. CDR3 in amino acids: CSARGPLTGVGTEAFF.

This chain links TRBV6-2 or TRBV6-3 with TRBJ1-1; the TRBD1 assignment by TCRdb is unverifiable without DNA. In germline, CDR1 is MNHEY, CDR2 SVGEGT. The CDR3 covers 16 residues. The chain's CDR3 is CASSYSRIGRGTEAFF.

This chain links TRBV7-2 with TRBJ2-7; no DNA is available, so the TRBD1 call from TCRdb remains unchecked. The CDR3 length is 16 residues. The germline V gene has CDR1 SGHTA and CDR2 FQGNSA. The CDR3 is CASSFPPGGDPYEQYF.

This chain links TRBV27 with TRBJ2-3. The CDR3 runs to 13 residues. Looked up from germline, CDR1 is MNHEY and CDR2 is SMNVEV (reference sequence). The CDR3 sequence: CASSLYNTDTQYF.

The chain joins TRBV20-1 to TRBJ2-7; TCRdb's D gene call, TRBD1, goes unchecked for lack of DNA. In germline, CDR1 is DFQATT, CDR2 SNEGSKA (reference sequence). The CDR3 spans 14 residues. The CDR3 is CSAEGDRGVREQYF.

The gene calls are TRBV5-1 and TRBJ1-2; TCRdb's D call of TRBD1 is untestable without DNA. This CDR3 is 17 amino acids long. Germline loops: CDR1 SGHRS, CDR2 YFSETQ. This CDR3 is CASSLAVVMGQNYGYTF.

Here the CDR3 reads CASSQGARIHGYTF. The chain recombines TRBV28 with TRBJ1-2; with no DNA, the TCRdb D assignment of TRBD1 cannot be verified. From germline, CDR1 is MDHEN and CDR2 SYDVKM. This CDR3 comprises 14 residues.

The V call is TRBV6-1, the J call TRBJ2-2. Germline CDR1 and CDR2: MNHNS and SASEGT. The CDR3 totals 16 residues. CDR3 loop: CASGEAGTANTGELFF.

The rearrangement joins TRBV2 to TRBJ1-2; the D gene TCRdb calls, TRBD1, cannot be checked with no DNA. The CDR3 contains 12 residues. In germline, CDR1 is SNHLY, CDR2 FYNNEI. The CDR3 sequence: CASSQGPYGYTF.

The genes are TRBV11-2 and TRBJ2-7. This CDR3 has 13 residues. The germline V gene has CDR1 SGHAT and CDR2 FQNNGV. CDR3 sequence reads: CASSFGSEYEQYF.

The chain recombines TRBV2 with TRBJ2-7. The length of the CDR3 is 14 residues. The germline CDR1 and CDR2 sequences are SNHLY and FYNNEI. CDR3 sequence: CASIRSGGSYEQYF.

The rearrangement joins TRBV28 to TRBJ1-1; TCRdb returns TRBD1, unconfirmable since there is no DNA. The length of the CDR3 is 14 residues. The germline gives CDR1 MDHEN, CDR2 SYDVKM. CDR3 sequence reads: CASTSGGGYTEAFF.

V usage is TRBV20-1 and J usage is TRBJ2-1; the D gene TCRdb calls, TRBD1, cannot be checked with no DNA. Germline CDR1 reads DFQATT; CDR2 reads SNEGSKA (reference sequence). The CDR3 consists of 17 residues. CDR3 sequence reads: CSARDWGTGGSLNEQFF.

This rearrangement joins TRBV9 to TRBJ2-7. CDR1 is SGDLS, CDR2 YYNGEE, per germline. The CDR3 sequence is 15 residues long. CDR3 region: CASSVEPQIPTKQYF.

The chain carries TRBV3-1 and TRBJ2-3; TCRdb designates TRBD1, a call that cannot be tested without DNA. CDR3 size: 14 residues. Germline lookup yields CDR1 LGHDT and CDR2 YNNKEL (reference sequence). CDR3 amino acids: CASSQDLGGRGKYF.